The 26 T cell receptor beta chains given below trace back to one sample, sequenced in a study of blood T cell repertoires in COVID-19. Only in-frame clones appear in the TCRdb table, and some are missing; sequencing was by immunoSEQ multiplex PCR. The sample has 150,000 to 200,000 clones, 82% seen once. The source material was PBMCs or T cells enriched from blood (not recorded which). The receptors stem from a man between 60 and 70 years old who had recovered from COVID-19.

This clone was seen once. This chain links TRBV7-9 with TRBJ2-7; 7 positions match TRBD1. The V gene end was trimmed by 5 bases and the J gene end by 3 bases; junction bases not matched to a gene: 4. The CDR3 has 13 amino acids. Germline CDR1 SEHNR, CDR2 FQNEAQ (reference sequence). The CDR3 DNA is TGTGCCAGCAGCCACCGGGACAGCTACGAGCAGTACTTC. This translates into CASSHRDSYEQYF.

The chain links TRBV3-1 (or the pseudogene TRBV3-2) to TRBJ2-1, with 9 positions matching TRBD2. The germline V gene encodes CDR1 LGHDT and CDR2 YNNKEL (reference sequence). CDR3 length equals 15 residues. V lost 6 bases, J lost 4 bases, and 7 bases stayed unmatched. CDR3 sequence reads: CASSPASGEYNEQFF. As DNA, the CDR3 is TGTGCCAGCAGTCCTGCTAGCGGGGAGTACAATGAGCAGTTCTTC.

This chain joins TRBV3-1 (or the pseudogene TRBV3-2) and TRBJ2-5, with D maybe TRBD2 (6 bases). V shed 3 bases and J shed 3 bases, with 8 bases lying between them. This CDR3 contains 13 residues. Per the germline V gene, CDR1 is LGHDT and CDR2 is YNNKEL (reference sequence). CDR3 DNA: TGTGCCAGCAGCCACGGGGGAGAAGAGACCCAGTACTTC. It translates to CASSHGGEETQYF.

The rearrangement joins TRBV6-5 to TRBJ2-7; D not certain. The V gene lost 7 bases and the J gene lost 1 base, with 8 bases spanning the gap. The CDR3 is made up of 12 amino acids. Germline V lookup: CDR1 MNHEY, CDR2 SVGAGI. The CDR3 loop is CASTLFSYEQYF. The CDR3 DNA reads TGTGCCAGCACCCTATTTTCCTACGAGCAGTACTTC.

Only one count was recorded for this clone. The gene calls are TRBV18 and TRBJ1-4; D call uncertain. This CDR3 contains 15 residues. Germline assignment: CDR1 KGHSH and CDR2 LQKENI. V lost 2 bases and J 4 bases, leaving 11 bases between the germline ends. The CDR3 spells CASSPSIQSNEKLFF. The CDR3 DNA sequence: TGTGCCAGCTCACCATCGATACAGAGTAATGAAAAACTGTTTTTT.

This chain connects TRBV19 to TRBJ2-5; 8 bases are shared with TRBD1. The germline gives CDR1 LNHDA, CDR2 SQIVND (reference sequence). The J segment lost 4 bases and the V segment lost 9 bases, leaving 7 bases of the junction unmatched. CDR3 length: 13 amino acids. CDR3 bases: TGTGCCAGCGGACAGGGCTTGTTAGAGACCCAGTACTTC. It translates to CASGQGLLETQYF. The full variable domain, completed using reference TRBV19 and TRBJ2-5, is DGGITQSPKYLFRKEGQNVTLSCEQNLNHDAMYWYRQDPGQGLRLIYYSQIVNDFQKGDIAEGYSVSREKKESFPLTVTSAQKNPTAFYLCASGQGLLETQYFGPGTRLLVL.

The rearrangement uses TRBV5-6 and TRBJ2-4, with 8 nucleotides matching TRBD1. Germline V gene sequence: CDR1 SGHDT, CDR2 YYEEEE. J was trimmed by 5 bases and V by 0 bases; bases with no gene match: 7. The CDR3 runs 16 residues. CDR3 amino acids: CASSLDRGLLENIQYF. The CDR3 coding sequence is TGTGCCAGCAGCTTGGACAGGGGGTTACTTGAAAACATTCAGTACTTC.

The rearrangement links TRBV28 to TRBJ2-5; 8 bases are shared with TRBD1. The CDR3 contains 15 residues. CDR1 and CDR2 from the germline V gene are MDHEN and SYDVKM. V dropped 6 bases and J dropped 4; count of bases not matched to a gene: 10. For the CDR3, the DNA is TGTGCCAGCAGCTTCCTTAAAACAGGGGGAGAGACCCAGTACTTC. It yields the protein CASSFLKTGGETQYF.

V and J are TRBV19 and TRBJ1-6, with D perhaps matching TRBD1 (6 bases). The V gene's germline CDR1 is LNHDA and CDR2 SQIVND (reference sequence). The CDR3 sequence is 14 residues long. The ends were cut back, 5 bases at V and 8 bases at J, with 13 bases in the middle. The CDR3 nucleotides are TGTGCCAGTAGTTTTGGCCAGGGGTATTCACCCCTCCACTTT. Protein sequence: CASSFGQGYSPLHF.

The chain has TRBV2 and TRBJ2-7, with 7 bases aligning to TRBD2. Germline V lookup: CDR1 SNHLY, CDR2 FYNNEI. The CDR3 runs 15 residues. After removal of 8 bases from V and 3 bases from J, the junction contained 13 bases not matched to a gene. CDR3 residues: CASATSGGGYYEQYF. The CDR3 region has the DNA TGTGCCAGCGCTACATCAGGCGGGGGATACTACGAGCAGTACTTC.

The chain is built from TRBV28 and TRBJ1-4, with 11 bases aligning to TRBD1. This CDR3 is 15 amino acids long. The V and J ends lost 4 bases and 8 bases, in that order; junction bases with no gene match: 6. CDR1 and CDR2 (germline): MDHEN, SYDVKM. The CDR3 loop reads CASSSNRDRGEKLFF. The CDR3 region has the DNA TGTGCCAGCAGTTCCAACCGGGACAGGGGGGAAAAACTGTTTTTT.

The chain recombines TRBV29-1 with TRBJ1-1; D gene unclear. From germline, CDR1 is SQVTM and CDR2 ANQGSEA. Trimming removed 7 bases from V and 2 bases from J, with 14 bases in between. The length of the CDR3 is 13 residues. The CDR3 DNA reads as TGCAGCGGGGAGGGAGCATATAACACTGAAGCTTTCTTT. Translating gives CSGEGAYNTEAFF.

The chain links TRBV6-6 to TRBJ1-2; 8 bases are a match to TRBD1. CDR1 is MNHNY, CDR2 SVGAGI, per germline (reference sequence). The CDR3 loop spans 14 amino acids. V shed 5 bases and J 0 bases; nucleotides not matched to a gene: 2. CDR3 in amino acids: CASSDRGPNYGYTF. CDR3 coding DNA: TGTGCCAGCAGTGACAGGGGCCCTAACTATGGCTACACCTTC.

The CDR3 loop reads CASSLGGQGAEEQYF. Here the CDR3 DNA reads TGCGCCAGCAGCTTGGGGGGACAGGGGGCTGAGGAGCAGTACTTC. The rearrangement joins TRBV5-1 to TRBJ2-7; TRBD1 aligns across 12 bases. The V gene end was trimmed by 0 bases and the J gene end by 7 bases; junction bases not matched to a gene: 5. The length of the CDR3 is 15 residues. The germline CDR1 and CDR2 sequences are SGHRS and YFSETQ.

This clone appeared a single time. This chain links TRBV19 with TRBJ1-3; D unresolved. V was shortened by 3 bases and J by 1 base, with 16 bases between the two germline ends. The CDR3 extends over 17 amino acids. The V gene's germline CDR1 is LNHDA and CDR2 SQIVND (reference sequence). The chain's CDR3 is CASSISLDNLSGNTIYF. The CDR3 nucleotides are TGTGCCAGTAGTATTTCACTCGACAACCTTTCTGGAAACACCATATATTTT.

The CDR3 sequence is CAISAGELHYGYTF. The DNA of the CDR3 is TGTGCCATCAGTGCAGGGGAACTTCACTATGGCTACACCTTC. The V gene is TRBV10-3, the J gene TRBJ1-2, with a tentative D call TRBD1 (6 bases). The CDR3 runs 14 residues. Germline V gene sequence: CDR1 ENHRY, CDR2 SYGVKD. V was cut by 4 bases and J by 3 bases, with 12 bases left in between.

The V call is TRBV2, the J call TRBJ1-5, with 8 bases lining up with TRBD1. Trimming at V came to 5 bases and at J to 0 bases, leaving 6 bases not matched to a gene. The CDR3 sequence is 16 residues long. Looked up from germline, CDR1 is SNHLY and CDR2 is FYNNEI. The CDR3 here is CASSLMGTGSNQPQHF. CDR3 nucleotide sequence: TGTGCCAGCAGTCTCATGGGGACAGGTAGCAATCAGCCCCAGCATTTT. The variable domain in full, with the rest retrieved from reference TRBV2 and TRBJ1-5, is EPEVTQTPSHQVTQMGQEVILRCVPISNHLYFYWYRQILGQKVEFLVSFYNNEISEKSEIFDDQFSVERPDGSNFTLKIRSTKLEDSAMYFCASSLMGTGSNQPQHFGDGTRLSIL.

The V gene is TRBV5-1, the J gene TRBJ1-6; the D gene is possibly TRBD1 (6 bases). Germline CDR1 and CDR2: SGHRS and YFSETQ. The CDR3 has 15 amino acids. Trimming stripped 4 bases from V and 7 bases from J, with 15 bases between. CDR3 sequence reads: CASSREGGENSPLHF. In nucleotides, the CDR3 is TGCGCCAGCAGCCGGGAAGGGGGGGAAAATTCACCCCTCCACTTT.

The V call is TRBV24-1, the J call TRBJ2-3; 9 nucleotides align to TRBD1. Per germline, CDR1 KGHDR and CDR2 SFDVKD. This CDR3 comprises 16 residues. Losses at the gene ends were 2 bases for V and 4 bases for J; bases not matched to a gene: 6. The CDR3 DNA is TGTGCCACCAGTGATTACAGGGGGCCGGGGGCAGATACGCAGTATTTT. Translating it yields CATSDYRGPGADTQYF.

The chain uses TRBV19 and TRBJ1-1; tentatively, D is TRBD1 (6 bases). Germline-derived CDR1 and CDR2 are LNHDA and SQIVND (reference sequence). CDR3 length: 12 amino acids. V lost 5 bases to trimming and J lost 3 bases, with 7 bases between them. CDR3 in amino acids: CASSPGDTEAFF. In nucleotides, the CDR3 is TGTGCCAGTAGTCCAGGGGACACTGAAGCTTTCTTT. Full variable domain (outside the CDR3, taken from reference TRBV19 and TRBJ1-1): DGGITQSPKYLFRKEGQNVTLSCEQNLNHDAMYWYRQDPGQGLRLIYYSQIVNDFQKGDIAEGYSVSREKKESFPLTVTSAQKNPTAFYLCASSPGDTEAFFGQGTRLTVV.

The chain links TRBV7-8 to TRBJ2-7; TRBD2 might be the D (6 bases). Per the germline V gene, CDR1 is SGHVS and CDR2 is FQNEAQ. There are 14 residues in the CDR3. V dropped 2 bases and J dropped 1 base, with 9 bases sitting between them. Here the CDR3 reads CASSLTSGSYEQYF. The CDR3 DNA follows: TGTGCCAGCAGCTTAACCAGCGGGTCCTACGAGCAGTACTTC.

V is TRBV5-1 and J is TRBJ1-2, with unresolved D. Trimming left V 2 bases short and J 4 bases short, with 9 bases between. CDR3 length: 13 amino acids. In germline, CDR1 is SGHRS, CDR2 YFSETQ. The chain's CDR3 is CASSFVEAYGYTF. DNA of the CDR3: TGCGCCAGCAGCTTCGTGGAGGCCTATGGCTACACCTTC.

The chain recombines TRBV15 with TRBJ1-6; D unresolved. The CDR3 totals 13 residues. V gave up 1 base and J gave up 7 bases, with 5 bases separating them. CDR1 and CDR2 from the germline V gene are LNHNV and YYDKDF (reference sequence). The CDR3 nucleotides read TGTGCCACCAGCAGAGTCCCGAATTCACCCCTCCACTTT. Its translation: CATSRVPNSPLHF.

This clone was picked up a small number of times. V gene TRBV24-1 combines with J gene TRBJ1-2; TRBD1 matches 12 bases. V shed 9 bases, J shed 4 bases, and the junction held 5 bases outside the gene matches. CDR1 and CDR2 from the germline V gene are KGHDR and SFDVKD. This CDR3 comprises 14 residues. The CDR3 spells CATRGQGAVYGYTF. CDR3 bases: TGTGCCACCCGGGGACAGGGGGCTGTCTATGGCTACACCTTC.

The chain carries TRBV4-1 and TRBJ2-1; tentative D call: TRBD2 (6 bases). Trimming pared 5 bases from V and 0 bases from J, leaving 14 bases between. Germline assignment: CDR1 MGHRA and CDR2 YSYEKL. The CDR3 is 16 residues long. The CDR3 region is CASSAKEGSSYNEQFF. CDR3 DNA: TGCGCCAGCAGCGCAAAGGAGGGCAGCTCCTACAATGAGCAGTTCTTC.

This sequence joins TRBV28 and TRBJ2-3, with 8 bases that match TRBD2. The CDR3 runs to 15 residues. V was pared by 6 bases and J by 0 bases, with 5 bases of the junction left unmatched. CDR1 is MDHEN and CDR2 is SYDVKM in the germline V gene. The CDR3 loop reads CASSSLAASTDTQYF. CDR3 nucleotide sequence: TGTGCCAGCAGCTCACTAGCGGCAAGCACAGATACGCAGTATTTT.